A single sample gave rise to the 30 T cell receptor beta chains below, sequenced in a study of T cells in Graves' hyperthyroidism and ophthalmopathy. RNA transcripts yielded amplified TCR beta CDR3 regions. Primed by the HTBI set, a first-round RT-PCR was run on the TCR CDR3. TCRdb reprocessed the multiplex PCR reads via MiXCR and lists one record per CDR3 protein. The sample records roughly 500,000 distinct CDR3 sequences, roughly 15% being singletons. Sequenced: blood. Every receptor here comes from a woman aged 25 to 39 with Graves' ophthalmopathy.

This clonotype was seen repeatedly, ten times or more. The chain carries TRBV28 and TRBJ2-3; a possible D gene is TRBD1 (6 bases). Between the trimmed V and J ends, which lost 1 base and 1 base, there was a span of 9 bases. The CDR3 loop spans 15 amino acids. Looked up from germline, CDR1 is MDHEN and CDR2 is SYDVKM. The CDR3 here is CASSLFRGGTDTQYF. For the CDR3, the DNA is TGTGCCAGCAGTTTATTCAGGGGTGGCACAGATACGCAGTATTTT.

The chain uses TRBV12-3 or TRBV12-4 and TRBJ1-6; no definite D call. The CDR3 totals 14 residues. Trimming shortened V by 10 bases and J by 7 bases, and 17 bases separated the two germline ends. The CDR3 sequence is CATAERLQNSPLHF. Here the CDR3 DNA reads TGTGCCACAGCCGAGAGATTACAAAATTCACCCCTCCACTTT.

This clonotype was observed a few times. The rearrangement joins TRBV5-4 to TRBJ2-7, with 7 bases matching TRBD2. The CDR3 is 18 amino acids. Losses at the gene ends were 1 base for V and 0 bases for J; bases not matched to a gene: 13. Germline CDR1 and CDR2: SGHNT and YYREEE (reference sequence). The CDR3 bases are TGTGCCAGCAGCTTGCAGGGTTTAGGGCGGGAGCGCTCCTACGAGCAGTACTTC. Translated, it gives CASSLQGLGRERSYEQYF.

This clonotype has more than one count but fewer than ten. CDR3 residues: CASRRTFRDGASEQFF. Here the CDR3 DNA reads TGCGCCAGCAGACGTACATTCCGGGACGGAGCCAGCGAGCAGTTCTTC. The rearrangement uses TRBV4-1 and TRBJ2-1, with D perhaps being TRBD1 or TRBD2 (5 bases each). V lost 6 bases and J lost 10, with 25 bases in between. Looked up from germline, CDR1 is MGHRA and CDR2 is YSYEKL. CDR3 length equals 16 residues.

This clonotype has ten or more counts. V and J are TRBV27 and TRBJ2-1, with D possibly TRBD1 on 6 matching bases. Germline assignment: CDR1 MNHEY and CDR2 SMNVEV (reference sequence). CDR3 length: 14 residues. V was clipped by 6 bases and J by 9 bases, with 18 bases between them. The CDR3 loop reads CASSGLQGRREQFF. The CDR3 coding sequence is TGTGCCAGCAGCGGATTACAGGGTCGTCGTGAGCAGTTCTTC.

About this clonotype itself: Being one base from a much bigger clone, this may be a read error. This chain connects TRBV7-2 to TRBJ1-1; TRBD1 is a possible D gene (6 bases). The V gene's germline CDR1 is SGHTA and CDR2 FQGNSA. The length of the CDR3 is 15 residues. Here the CDR3 reads CASSPAGVRNTEASF. CDR3 DNA sequence: TGTGCCAGCAGCCCCGCAGGGGTAAGGAACACTGAAGCTTCCTTT.

On this clonotype: A much larger clonotype is one base distant, so this may be a read error. The V and J genes are TRBV20-1 and TRBJ2-1; either TRBD1 or TRBD2 may fit D (6 bases each). CDR3 length: 15 residues. Germline V gene lookup returns CDR1 DFQATT and CDR2 SNEGSKA (reference sequence). CDR3 protein: CSAGDPFRGQDEQFF. As DNA, the CDR3 is TGCAGTGCTGGAGATCCTTTCCGGGGGCAGGATGAGCAGTTCTTC.

This clonotype was detected a few times. The junction departs from the called germline gene at one end, perhaps through a read error. The V call is TRBV7-7, the J call TRBJ2-7; TRBD1 agrees at 7 bases. The germline gives CDR1 SSHAT, CDR2 FNYEAQ (reference sequence). CDR3 length: 17 residues. The CDR3 region has the DNA TGTGCTAGCAGCTTATGGACTCGTGGGGACAGAGGCTACGAGCAGTACTTC. This translates into CASSLWTRGDRGYEQYF. Variable domain in full (rest from reference TRBV7-7 and TRBJ2-7): GAGVSQSPRYKVTKRGQDVTLRCDPISSHATLYWYQQALGQGPEFLTYFNYEAQPDKSGLPSDRFSAERPEGSISTLTIQRTEQRDSAMYRCASSLWTRGDRGYEQYFGPGTRLTVT.

This clonotype was recorded many times. V is TRBV18 and J is TRBJ2-3, with D hard to call. Germline assignment: CDR1 KGHSH and CDR2 LQKENI. V shed 2 bases and J shed 3 bases, with 3 bases lying between them. This CDR3 contains 12 residues. The CDR3 DNA reads TGTGCCAGCTCACCAGAGACAGATACGCAGTATTTT. It encodes CASSPETDTQYF.

This clonotype was picked up many times. This chain uses TRBV15 with TRBJ2-1; D may match TRBD1 or TRBD2 (5 bases each). Germline V CDR1 and CDR2: LNHNV, YYDKDF (reference sequence). Trimming took 5 bases from V and 5 from J, leaving 19 bases between them. The CDR3 is made up of 16 amino acids. The CDR3 region has the DNA TGTGCCACCAGCGTTGAACGGGTGGGACCGGACAATGAGCAGTTCTTC. As protein: CATSVERVGPDNEQFF.

As regards this clonotype: A much larger clone is a single base away; this may be a read error. The CDR3, as DNA: TGCAGTGCTAGTGGCCTCGGACAGGCGGCCACTGAAGCTCTCTTT. Amino acid sequence: CSASGLGQAATEALF. The gene calls are TRBV20-1 and TRBJ1-1; 7 nucleotides match TRBD1. CDR3 size: 15 residues. Germline V gene lookup returns CDR1 DFQATT and CDR2 SNEGSKA (reference sequence).

In this sample, this clonotype turned up a few times. This chain links TRBV28 with TRBJ1-2; D not resolved. In germline, CDR1 is MDHEN, CDR2 SYDVKM. V lost 5 bases, J lost 4 bases, and 11 bases lay in between. The CDR3 runs 13 residues. The CDR3 DNA reads as TGTGCCAGCAGTCTAACGGTGATCTATGGCTACACCTTC. Translated, it gives CASSLTVIYGYTF.

This sequence joins TRBV29-1 and TRBJ2-1; a weak D match, TRBD1 (5 bases). This CDR3 has 14 residues. Trimming took off 3 bases at V and 7 bases at J, with 16 bases between the two ends. The germline V gene has CDR1 SQVTM and CDR2 ANQGSEA. In nucleotides, the CDR3 is TGCAGCGTTGATTTATTTTGGACATCAAATGAGCAGTTCTTC. Translation gives CSVDLFWTSNEQFF.

This clonotype appeared a few times. V is TRBV4-3 and J is TRBJ2-1; 9 positions match TRBD2. V lost 0 bases to trimming and J lost 5 bases; unmatched junction nucleotides: 5. The CDR3 has 16 amino acids. Germline V lookup: CDR1 LGHNA, CDR2 YSLEER. The CDR3 loop reads CASSQEVLAGNNEQFF. In DNA form, the CDR3 reads TGCGCCAGCAGCCAAGAGGTGCTAGCGGGAAACAATGAGCAGTTCTTC.

The chain is built from TRBV28 and TRBJ2-4; D possibly matches TRBD1 or TRBD2 (6 bases each). Germline CDR1 and CDR2: MDHEN and SYDVKM. V was trimmed by 10 bases and J by 0 bases, leaving 16 bases between them. The CDR3 is made up of 15 amino acids. The CDR3 spells CATGGPRLAKNIQYF. The CDR3 DNA sequence: TGTGCCACCGGGGGCCCGCGGTTAGCCAAAAACATTCAGTACTTC.

Many counts were recorded for this clonotype. This chain uses TRBV20-1 with TRBJ2-5; TRBD2 matches 8 bases. CDR1 and CDR2 from the germline V gene are DFQATT and SNEGSKA (reference sequence). Germline trimming cut 5 bases from V and 2 bases from J; bases unmatched to any gene: 10. The CDR3 has 15 residues. CDR3: CSAPNLAGPQETQYF. The CDR3 nucleotides are TGCAGTGCTCCAAACCTAGCGGGCCCGCAAGAGACCCAGTACTTC.

Many counts were recorded for this clonotype. The chain couples TRBV5-1 to TRBJ2-1, with D tentatively TRBD1 or TRBD2 (5 bases each). The CDR3 is 13 amino acids. Trimming pared 4 bases from V and 9 bases from J, leaving 14 bases between. Germline CDR1 SGHRS, CDR2 YFSETQ. The CDR3 protein is CASSARTGGEQFF. The CDR3, as DNA: TGCGCCAGCAGCGCCAGGACTGGGGGTGAGCAGTTCTTC.

This clonotype appeared many times. The chain has TRBV20-1 and TRBJ2-5, with TRBD1 matching over 7 bases. CDR3 size: 17 residues. The V and J ends lost 1 base and 4 bases, in that order; junction bases with no gene match: 15. Germline V gene lookup returns CDR1 DFQATT and CDR2 SNEGSKA (reference sequence). The CDR3 protein is CSARGLGQRKGRETQYF. In nucleotides, the CDR3 is TGCAGTGCTAGAGGTCTGGGACAGCGGAAGGGGCGAGAGACCCAGTACTTC.

In its sample, this clonotype was seen many times. The chain couples TRBV27 to TRBJ2-1; a weak D match, TRBD2 (6 bases). V shed 1 base and J shed 4 bases, with 17 bases lying between them. Per germline, CDR1 MNHEY and CDR2 SMNVEV (reference sequence). This CDR3 region has 17 residues. CDR3 coding DNA: TGTGCCAGCAGTTTATACCTCTCAAGCGGGCCTTACAATGAGCAGTTCTTC. Residues: CASSLYLSSGPYNEQFF.

The chain uses TRBV30 and TRBJ1-5; D may be TRBD1 (6 bases). The V gene lost 4 bases and the J gene lost 3 bases, with 13 bases spanning the gap. Germline loops: CDR1 GTSNPN, CDR2 SVGIG (reference sequence). This CDR3 has 14 residues. The CDR3 DNA reads as TGTGCCTGGAAGGGGGACGGGTTCAATCAGCCCCAGCATTTT. As protein: CAWKGDGFNQPQHF.

This clonotype was observed many times. V and J are TRBV28 and TRBJ2-7; 10 bases are shared with TRBD1. This CDR3 has 15 residues. In germline, CDR1 is MDHEN, CDR2 SYDVKM. The V gene end was trimmed by 6 bases and the J gene end by 2 bases; junction bases not matched to a gene: 7. The CDR3 region is CASRTPGQGTYEQYF. The CDR3 DNA follows: TGTGCCAGCAGGACCCCGGGACAGGGGACCTACGAGCAGTACTTC.

This clonotype has a count of ten or more. The chain employs TRBV30 and TRBJ2-5; 12 bases agree with TRBD2. The ends lost 3 bases at V and 2 bases at J; junction bases unmatched: 7. This CDR3 spans 16 amino acids. Germline V gene lookup returns CDR1 GTSNPN and CDR2 SVGIG (reference sequence). The CDR3 loop is CAWRSRLAGVQETQYF. The CDR3 DNA sequence: TGTGCCTGGAGATCAAGACTAGCGGGAGTTCAAGAGACCCAGTACTTC.

This clonotype was found many times. The chain recombines TRBV30 with TRBJ2-5, with D unclear. Germline V gene data show CDR1 as GTSNPN and CDR2 as SVGIG (reference sequence). V was cut by 2 bases and J by 3 bases, with 7 bases left in between. The CDR3 extends over 12 amino acids. The CDR3 DNA is TGTGCCTGGAGTACAGTAAAAGAGACCCAGTACTTC. It translates to CAWSTVKETQYF.

This clonotype was seen at least ten times. The chain is built from TRBV7-2 and TRBJ2-7, with D possibly being TRBD1 (6 bases). Germline assignment: CDR1 SGHTA and CDR2 FQGNSA. Trimming took off 3 bases at V and 3 bases at J, with 21 bases between the two ends. The CDR3 runs 17 residues. Written as DNA, the CDR3 is TGTGCCAGCAGCTTGAGGGACACACAGACGATATTCTACGAGCAGTACTTC. This translates into CASSLRDTQTIFYEQYF.

This clonotype has at least ten counts. The genes are TRBV7-9 and TRBJ2-1; D unresolved. Germline values: CDR1 SEHNR, CDR2 FQNEAQ (reference sequence). The CDR3 loop spans 13 amino acids. V lost 3 bases and J 6 bases, leaving 9 bases between the germline ends. CDR3 region: CASSFVARNEQFF. The CDR3 nucleotides read TGTGCCAGCAGCTTTGTAGCCCGCAATGAGCAGTTCTTC.

The chain recombines TRBV5-1 with TRBJ2-7, with TRBD2 matching 7 bases. Trimming cost V 4 bases and J 3 bases; bases outside gene matches: 7. The CDR3 spans 14 residues. Germline values: CDR1 SGHRS, CDR2 YFSETQ. For the CDR3, the DNA is TGCGCCAGCAGCCGCCTCGGGGGGAGCTACGAGCAGTACTTC. Translated: CASSRLGGSYEQYF.

This clonotype showed up many times. The rearrangement uses TRBV7-9 and TRBJ2-5; TRBD2 aligns across 13 bases. The J segment lost 12 bases and the V segment lost 6 bases, leaving 7 bases of the junction unmatched. CDR1 is SEHNR and CDR2 is FQNEAQ in the germline V gene (reference sequence). The CDR3 has 13 residues. Here the CDR3 reads CASRSGTSGKEYF. The DNA of the CDR3 is TGTGCCAGCAGGTCCGGGACTAGCGGGAAAGAGTACTTC.

This clonotype was detected only once. The J gene is TRBJ1-4, the V gene TRBV20-1; D gene unclear. The CDR3 runs 13 residues. Germline V gene sequence: CDR1 DFQATT, CDR2 SNEGSKA (reference sequence). The V end was cut by 6 bases, the J end by 2 bases, with 10 bases between. CDR3 in amino acids: CSALRSTNEKLFF. DNA of the CDR3: TGCAGTGCCCTCCGCTCGACTAATGAAAAACTGTTTTTT.

This clonotype was seen a handful of times. This chain connects TRBV6-5 to TRBJ1-6; the D is unclear. V was trimmed by 0 bases and J by 1 base, leaving 13 bases between them. The CDR3 totals 18 residues. The germline V gene encodes CDR1 MNHEY and CDR2 SVGAGI. CDR3 bases: TGTGCCAGCAGTTACTCGGGCGGAGGGCGGTCCTATAATTCACCCCTCCACTTT. Amino acids: CASSYSGGGRSYNSPLHF.

This clonotype came up once. This sequence joins TRBV5-1 and TRBJ2-2; D assignment may be TRBD1 or TRBD2 (5 bases each). CDR3 size: 14 residues. The V gene's germline CDR1 is SGHRS and CDR2 YFSETQ. The V and J ends lost 5 bases and 3 bases respectively, with 11 bases between them. CDR3 in DNA: TGCGCCAGCAGGCGTGGGGGTGACACCGGGGAGCTGTTTTTT. It yields the protein CASRRGGDTGELFF.